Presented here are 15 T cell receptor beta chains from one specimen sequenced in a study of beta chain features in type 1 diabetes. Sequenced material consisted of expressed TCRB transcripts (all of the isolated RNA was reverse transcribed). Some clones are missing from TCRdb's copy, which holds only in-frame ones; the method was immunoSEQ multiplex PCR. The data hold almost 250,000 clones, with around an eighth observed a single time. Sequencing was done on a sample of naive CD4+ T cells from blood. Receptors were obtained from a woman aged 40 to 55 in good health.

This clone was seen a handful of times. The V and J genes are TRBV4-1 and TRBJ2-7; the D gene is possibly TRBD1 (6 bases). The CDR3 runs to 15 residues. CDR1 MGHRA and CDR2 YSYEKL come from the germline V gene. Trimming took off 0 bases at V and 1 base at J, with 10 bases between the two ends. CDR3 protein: CASSQDRGRSYEQYF. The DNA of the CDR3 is TGCGCCAGCAGCCAAGACAGGGGCCGTTCCTACGAGCAGTACTTC.

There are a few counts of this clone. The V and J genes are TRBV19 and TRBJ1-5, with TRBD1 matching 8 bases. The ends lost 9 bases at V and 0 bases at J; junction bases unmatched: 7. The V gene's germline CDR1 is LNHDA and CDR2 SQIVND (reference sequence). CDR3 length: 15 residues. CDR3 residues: CASQGAGYSNQPQHF. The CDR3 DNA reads TGTGCCAGCCAGGGGGCTGGGTATAGCAATCAGCCCCAGCATTTT. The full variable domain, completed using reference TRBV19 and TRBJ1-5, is DGGITQSPKYLFRKEGQNVTLSCEQNLNHDAMYWYRQDPGQGLRLIYYSQIVNDFQKGDIAEGYSVSREKKESFPLTVTSAQKNPTAFYLCASQGAGYSNQPQHFGDGTRLSIL.

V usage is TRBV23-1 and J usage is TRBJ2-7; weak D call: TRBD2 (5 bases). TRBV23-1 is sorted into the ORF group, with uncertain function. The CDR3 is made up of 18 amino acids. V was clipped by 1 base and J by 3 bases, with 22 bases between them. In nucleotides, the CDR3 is TGCGCCAGCAGTCAATGGTGTCAGACTAACCCTCACGGCTACGAGCAGTACTTC. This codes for CASSQWCQTNPHGYEQYF.

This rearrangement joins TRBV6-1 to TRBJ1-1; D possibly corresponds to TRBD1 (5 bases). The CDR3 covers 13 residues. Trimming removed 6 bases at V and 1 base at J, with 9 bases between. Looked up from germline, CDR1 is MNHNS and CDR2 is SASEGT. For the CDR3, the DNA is TGTGCCAGCAGGGAAACAGGGAACACTGAAGCTTTCTTT. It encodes CASRETGNTEAFF.

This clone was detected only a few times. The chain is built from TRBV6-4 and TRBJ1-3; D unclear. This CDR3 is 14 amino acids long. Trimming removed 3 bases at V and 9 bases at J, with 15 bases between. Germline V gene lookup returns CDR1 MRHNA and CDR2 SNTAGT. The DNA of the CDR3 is TGTGCCAGCAGTGATTGGCGGAGGTTTTGCACCATATATTTT. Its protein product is CASSDWRRFCTIYF.

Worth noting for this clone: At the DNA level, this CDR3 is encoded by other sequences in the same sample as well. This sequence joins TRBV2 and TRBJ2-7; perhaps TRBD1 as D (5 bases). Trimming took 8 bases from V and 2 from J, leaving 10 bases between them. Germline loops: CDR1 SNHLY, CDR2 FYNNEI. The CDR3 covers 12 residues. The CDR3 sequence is CASSDSPYEQYF. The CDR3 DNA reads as TGTGCCAGCTCCGACAGTCCCTACGAGCAGTACTTC.

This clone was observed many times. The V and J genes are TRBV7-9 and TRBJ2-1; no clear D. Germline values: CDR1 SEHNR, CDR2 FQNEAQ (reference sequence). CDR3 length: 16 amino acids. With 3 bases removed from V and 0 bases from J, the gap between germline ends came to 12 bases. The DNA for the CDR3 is TGTGCCAGCAGCTTCAAAGCTCCGAGCTCCTACAATGAGCAGTTCTTC. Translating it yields CASSFKAPSSYNEQFF.

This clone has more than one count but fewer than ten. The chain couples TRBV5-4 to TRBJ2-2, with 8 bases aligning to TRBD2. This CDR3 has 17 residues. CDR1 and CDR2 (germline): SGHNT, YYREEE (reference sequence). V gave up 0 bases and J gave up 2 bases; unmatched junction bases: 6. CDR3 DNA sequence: TGTGCCAGCAGCTTGGCCGGAGCGGGAGCAAACACCGGGGAGCTGTTTTTT. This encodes CASSLAGAGANTGELFF.

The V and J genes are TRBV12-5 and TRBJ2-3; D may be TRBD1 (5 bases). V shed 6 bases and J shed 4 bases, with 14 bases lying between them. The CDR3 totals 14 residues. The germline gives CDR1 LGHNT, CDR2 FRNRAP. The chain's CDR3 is CASGPLRGSDTQYF. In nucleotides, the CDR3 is TGTGCTAGTGGCCCATTAAGGGGTTCAGATACGCAGTATTTT. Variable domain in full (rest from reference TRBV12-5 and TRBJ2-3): DARVTQTPRHKVTEMGQEVTMRCQPILGHNTVFWYRQTMMQGLELLAYFRNRAPLDDSGMPKDRFSAEMPDATLATLKIQPSEPRDSAVYFCASGPLRGSDTQYFGPGTRLTVL.

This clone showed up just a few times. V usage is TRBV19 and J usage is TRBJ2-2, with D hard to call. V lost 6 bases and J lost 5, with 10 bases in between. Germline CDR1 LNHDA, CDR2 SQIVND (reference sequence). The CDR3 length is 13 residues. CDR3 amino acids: CASSPTATGELFF. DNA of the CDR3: TGTGCCAGTAGCCCTACAGCTACCGGGGAGCTGTTTTTT.

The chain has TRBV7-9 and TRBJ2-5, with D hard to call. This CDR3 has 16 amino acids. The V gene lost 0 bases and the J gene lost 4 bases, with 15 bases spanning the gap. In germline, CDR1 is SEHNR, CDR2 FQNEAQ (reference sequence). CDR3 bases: TGTGCCAGCAGCTTAGCGAGCTACCCCAAGAGAGAGACCCAGTACTTC. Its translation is CASSLASYPKRETQYF.

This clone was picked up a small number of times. CDR3 residues: CASSARTGGTVGEQYF. The CDR3 DNA follows: TGTGCCAGCAGTGCCCGGACAGGGGGAACCGTGGGCGAGCAGTACTTC. This chain links TRBV25-1 with TRBJ2-5; the match to TRBD1 covers 10 bases. The J call may be mistaken, given a closer DNA end match to TRBJ2-7. Germline-derived CDR1 and CDR2 are MGHDK and SYGVNS. The CDR3 consists of 16 residues.

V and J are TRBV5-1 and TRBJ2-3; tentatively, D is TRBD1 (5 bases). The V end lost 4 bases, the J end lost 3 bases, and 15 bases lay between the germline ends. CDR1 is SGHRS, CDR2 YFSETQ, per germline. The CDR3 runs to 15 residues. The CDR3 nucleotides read TGCGCCAGCAGCCAGGGCCCCGCCCCAACAGATACGCAGTATTTT. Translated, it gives CASSQGPAPTDTQYF.

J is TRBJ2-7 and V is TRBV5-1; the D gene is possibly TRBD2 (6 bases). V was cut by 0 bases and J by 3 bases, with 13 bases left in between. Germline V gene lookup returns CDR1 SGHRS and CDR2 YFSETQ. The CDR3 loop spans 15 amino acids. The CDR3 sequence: CASSLDVAASYEQYF. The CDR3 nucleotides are TGCGCCAGCAGCTTGGATGTAGCGGCTAGCTACGAGCAGTACTTC.

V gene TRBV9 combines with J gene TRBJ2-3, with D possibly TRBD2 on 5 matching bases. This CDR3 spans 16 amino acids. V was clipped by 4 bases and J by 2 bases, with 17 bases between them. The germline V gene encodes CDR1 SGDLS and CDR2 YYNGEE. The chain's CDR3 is CASSPRTAVPTDTQYF. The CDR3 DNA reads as TGTGCCAGCAGCCCTAGGACTGCAGTACCCACAGATACGCAGTATTTT. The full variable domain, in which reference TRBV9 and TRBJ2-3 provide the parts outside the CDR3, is DSGVTQTPKHLITATGQRVTLRCSPRSGDLSVYWYQQSLDQGLQFLIQYYNGEERAKGNILERFSAQQFPDLHSELNLSSLELGDSALYFCASSPRTAVPTDTQYFGPGTRLTVL.